This T cell receptor (beta chain) is from a study of T cell responses to AZD1222 COVID-19 vaccine. Here immunoSEQ multiplex PCR was the method, and the copy in TCRdb shows in-frame clones only, minus some. The sample consists of over 100,000 clones, approximately 90% of them appearing once. V was clipped by 0 bases and J by 7 bases, with 10 bases between them. This CDR3 contains 13 residues. Looked up from germline, CDR1 is LNHNV and CDR2 is YYDKDF (reference sequence). J is TRBJ2-7 and V is TRBV15; D uncertain. The source was peripheral blood, collected on day 0 of AZD1222 vaccination. The clonotype was recovered from an adult in good health. This chain's CDR3 is CATSRDVSREQYF. CDR3 DNA: TGTGCCACCAGCAGAGATGTCTCGAGAGAGCAGTACTTC. Together with reference TRBV15 and TRBJ2-7, the CDR3 gives the full variable domain: DAMVIQNPRYQVTQFGKPVTLSCSQTLNHNVMYWYQQKSSQAPKLLFHYYDKDFNNEADTPDNFQSRRPNTSFCFLDIRSPGLGDTAMYLCATSRDVSREQYFGPGTRLTVT.